This T cell receptor beta chain was observed in a study of identical twins. One entry per CDR3 protein results from TCRdb running MiXCR on the 5' RACE reads. The table shows 1.5 million to 2 million distinct CDR3 sequences, with about 32% occurring only once. General study points: There is a chance that invariant MAIT and iNKT cells partially muddied zero-insertion analyses.

This clonotype was detected a few times. Its specificity is not known. The receptor was isolated from a newborn girl in good health. Sequenced material: cord blood.

The CDR3 coding sequence is TGTGCCAGCAGTGACGAACGGGAGATAACCTACGAGCAGTACTTC. Translation: CASSDEREITYEQYF. The V call is TRBV6-1, the J call TRBJ2-7; possible D gene TRBD2, 6 bases. The germline CDR1 and CDR2 sequences are MNHNS and SASEGT. Deletions cut 3 bases from V and 2 bases from J, with 14 bases between. The CDR3 loop spans 15 amino acids.